Presented here are 32 T cell receptor beta chains from one specimen sequenced in a study of T cells expressing NK-cell markers. With the 5' RACE reads reprocessed, TCRdb shows one record per CDR3 protein and no DNA. Here the sample table reports some 600,000 distinct CDR3 sequences. The sequenced sample was blood T cells: a sorted CD56 or NKG2C T cell subset, CD4+ or CD8+ T cells, or bulk PBMC T cells (not recorded which). The source of these receptors is a man aged 18 to 29 in good health.

The chain uses TRBV7-2 and TRBJ2-7; TCRdb proposes TRBD1, but this gene call is untestable without DNA. Germline V lookup: CDR1 SGHTA, CDR2 FQGNSA. The CDR3 covers 15 residues. The CDR3 sequence: CASSLARGYAYEQYF.

V usage is TRBV27 and J usage is TRBJ2-7; there is no DNA to check the TCRdb D call of TRBD1. The CDR3 runs to 14 residues. The V gene's germline CDR1 is MNHEY and CDR2 SMNVEV (reference sequence). The CDR3 protein is CASSWGAPLYEQYF.

This chain uses TRBV12-3 or TRBV12-4 with TRBJ1-2; TCRdb's D call of TRBD1 is untestable without DNA. The CDR3 is made up of 14 amino acids. CDR3 loop: CASSFLTGIYGYTF.

V gene TRBV4-1 combines with J gene TRBJ1-2; the D call of TRBD1 rests on TCRdb alone, since no DNA is present to check it. The CDR3 length is 14 residues. Germline V lookup: CDR1 MGHRA, CDR2 YSYEKL. Here the CDR3 reads CASSPVGQGFGYTF.

The V gene is TRBV6-1, the J gene TRBJ1-2; TCRdb lists TRBD1, though no DNA is available to test this call. CDR1 and CDR2 (germline): MNHNS, SASEGT. The CDR3 length is 15 residues. The CDR3 spells CASSEALPGGWGYTF.

The chain couples TRBV5-1 to TRBJ2-7; checking the TCRdb D call of TRBD1 is not possible without DNA. Germline CDR1 is SGHRS and CDR2 is YFSETQ. The CDR3 is made up of 15 amino acids. This CDR3 reads CASSLTGGVSYEQYF.

The chain has TRBV29-1 and TRBJ2-1; TCRdb's D gene call, TRBD2, goes unchecked for lack of DNA. The CDR3 runs to 15 residues. Germline V gene lookup returns CDR1 SQVTM and CDR2 ANQGSEA. The CDR3 is CSVGLRLAGNNEQFF.

The chain links TRBV11-3 to TRBJ2-1; TCRdb returns TRBD1, unconfirmable since there is no DNA. Germline V gene lookup returns CDR1 SGHNT and CDR2 YENEEA. CDR3 size: 14 residues. The chain's CDR3 is CASSLVFGSREQFF. Complete variable domain (other parts from reference TRBV11-3 and TRBJ2-1): EAGVVQSPRYKIIEKKQPVAFWCNPISGHNTLYWYLQNLGQGPELLIRYENEEAVDDSQLPKDRFSAERLKGVDSTLKIQPAELGDSAVYLCASSLVFGSREQFFGPGTRLTVL.

The rearrangement joins TRBV6-5 to TRBJ2-5; checking the TCRdb D call of TRBD1 is not possible without DNA. This CDR3 spans 17 amino acids. The V gene's germline CDR1 is MNHEY and CDR2 SVGAGI. The CDR3 sequence: CASSYSGTLPLRETQYF.

J is TRBJ2-1 and V is TRBV27. The CDR3 is 16 residues long. Germline loops: CDR1 MNHEY, CDR2 SMNVEV (reference sequence). This CDR3 is CASSPRSLNSYNEQFF.

V gene TRBV5-5 combines with J gene TRBJ2-3; TCRdb's D gene call, TRBD1, goes unchecked for lack of DNA. Germline-derived CDR1 and CDR2 are SGHKS and YYEKEE (reference sequence). The CDR3 is 16 residues long. CDR3 region: CASSLDRVGNTDTQYF.

This chain links TRBV28 with TRBJ2-2; TCRdb's D gene call, TRBD2, goes unchecked for lack of DNA. Germline assignment: CDR1 MDHEN and CDR2 SYDVKM. The CDR3 has 14 amino acids. CDR3 loop: CASRGLAVAGELFF.

This chain links TRBV30 with TRBJ2-3; with no DNA, the TCRdb D assignment of TRBD2 cannot be verified. The CDR3 is 15 amino acids. Germline CDR1 reads GTSNPN; CDR2 reads SVGIG (reference sequence). CDR3 loop: CAWSVSGIHTDTQYF.

The chain combines TRBV5-1 with TRBJ1-1. CDR1 and CDR2 from the germline V gene are SGHRS and YFSETQ. The CDR3 sequence is 13 residues long. The CDR3 protein is CASSLLPVGEAFF.

The CDR3 loop is CASSLGTGTGANVLTF. The chain is built from TRBV5-1 and TRBJ2-6; TCRdb selects TRBD1, and the lack of DNA leaves this call unchecked. Germline CDR1 and CDR2: SGHRS and YFSETQ. The CDR3 loop spans 16 amino acids.

The genes are TRBV9 and TRBJ2-5; TCRdb picks TRBD1, but there is no DNA to check that call. The CDR3 is 15 residues long. Germline loops: CDR1 SGDLS, CDR2 YYNGEE. CDR3 region: CASSLTGLLGETQYF.

This chain connects TRBV28 to TRBJ2-7; the TCRdb call, TRBD1, lacks DNA for checking. CDR1 and CDR2 from the germline V gene are MDHEN and SYDVKM. The CDR3 has 13 amino acids. CDR3 amino acids: CASSHRGMDEQYF.

The rearrangement uses TRBV20-1 and TRBJ1-1; the TRBD1 assignment by TCRdb is unverifiable without DNA. In germline, CDR1 is DFQATT, CDR2 SNEGSKA (reference sequence). The CDR3 sequence is 18 residues long. CDR3 region: CSARPLRQGASSDTEAFF.

The J gene is TRBJ2-2, the V gene TRBV10-3; the D call of TRBD2 rests on TCRdb alone, since no DNA is present to check it. This CDR3 is 17 amino acids long. The germline CDR1 and CDR2 sequences are ENHRY and SYGVKD. CDR3 loop: CAISAKPGLRDTGELFF.

The chain couples TRBV18 to TRBJ1-4; TCRdb outputs TRBD1, but without DNA this stays unchecked. This CDR3 contains 15 residues. The germline V gene encodes CDR1 KGHSH and CDR2 LQKENI. The CDR3 is CASSPRRDSNEKLFF.

This chain joins TRBV4-2 and TRBJ1-2; without DNA, the TCRdb call of TRBD1 cannot be checked. Germline assignment: CDR1 LGHNA and CDR2 YNFKEQ. This CDR3 region has 15 residues. CDR3: CASSQDLVGDYGYTF.

V is TRBV29-1 and J is TRBJ2-1; checking the TCRdb D call of TRBD1 is not possible without DNA. The CDR3 contains 13 residues. Germline lookup yields CDR1 SQVTM and CDR2 ANQGSEA. The CDR3 loop is CSVTGTGGAQQFF.

This rearrangement joins TRBV12-3 or TRBV12-4 to TRBJ2-1; TCRdb indicates TRBD1, and absent DNA this call remains unverified. This CDR3 region has 13 residues. The CDR3 protein is CATSQGARNEQFF.

The gene calls are TRBV20-1 and TRBJ2-3; without DNA, the TCRdb call of TRBD2 cannot be checked. There are 15 residues in the CDR3. In germline, CDR1 is DFQATT, CDR2 SNEGSKA (reference sequence). The chain's CDR3 is CSAPRGGSATDTQYF.

The chain uses TRBV5-1 and TRBJ2-7; TCRdb's assignment of TRBD1 cannot be checked, as there is no DNA. This CDR3 spans 17 amino acids. Germline CDR1 is SGHRS and CDR2 is YFSETQ. The CDR3: CASSLGTGGPSSYEQYF. Full variable domain (remainder filled in from reference TRBV5-1 and TRBJ2-7): KAGVTQTPRYLIKTRGQQVTLSCSPISGHRSVSWYQQTPGQGLQFLFEYFSETQRNKGNFPGRFSGRQFSNSRSEMNVSTLELGDSALYLCASSLGTGGPSSYEQYFGPGTRLTVT.

This chain connects TRBV2 to TRBJ2-5; TCRdb's D call of TRBD1 is untestable without DNA. CDR3 length equals 14 residues. Germline CDR1 and CDR2: SNHLY and FYNNEI. The CDR3 loop is CASKGQGPQETQYF. Filled out from reference TRBV2 and TRBJ2-5, the complete variable domain reads EPEVTQTPSHQVTQMGQEVILRCVPISNHLYFYWYRQILGQKVEFLVSFYNNEISEKSEIFDDQFSVERPDGSNFTLKIRSTKLEDSAMYFCASKGQGPQETQYFGPGTRLLVL.

V is TRBV5-5 and J is TRBJ2-2; as DNA is missing, the TRBD1 call by TCRdb cannot be tested. This CDR3 is 16 amino acids long. From germline, CDR1 is SGHKS and CDR2 YYEKEE (reference sequence). This CDR3 reads CASSLVRGRLPGELFF.

The chain links TRBV2 to TRBJ1-5; the TRBD1 assignment by TCRdb is unverifiable without DNA. The V gene's germline CDR1 is SNHLY and CDR2 FYNNEI. This CDR3 contains 14 residues. The CDR3 sequence is CASTRSGSNQPQHF.

V and J are TRBV12-3 or TRBV12-4 and TRBJ2-3; TCRdb picks TRBD1, but there is no DNA to check that call. This CDR3 is 14 amino acids long. The CDR3 loop reads CASSFGGATDTQYF.

The V and J genes are TRBV10-3 and TRBJ2-7; TCRdb returns TRBD1, unconfirmable since there is no DNA. From germline, CDR1 is ENHRY and CDR2 SYGVKD. The CDR3 consists of 14 residues. CDR3 protein: CATHRDRSSYEQYF.

The chain carries TRBV4-3 and TRBJ2-7; TCRdb indicates TRBD1, and absent DNA this call remains unverified. Germline CDR1 is LGHNA and CDR2 is YSLEER. CDR3 length: 13 residues. The chain's CDR3 is CASSRDREYEQYF.

This CDR3 reads CSATGLAGEESYEQYF. V usage is TRBV20-1 and J usage is TRBJ2-7; TCRdb returns TRBD2, unconfirmable since there is no DNA. The CDR3 spans 16 residues. Germline V gene sequence: CDR1 DFQATT, CDR2 SNEGSKA (reference sequence).